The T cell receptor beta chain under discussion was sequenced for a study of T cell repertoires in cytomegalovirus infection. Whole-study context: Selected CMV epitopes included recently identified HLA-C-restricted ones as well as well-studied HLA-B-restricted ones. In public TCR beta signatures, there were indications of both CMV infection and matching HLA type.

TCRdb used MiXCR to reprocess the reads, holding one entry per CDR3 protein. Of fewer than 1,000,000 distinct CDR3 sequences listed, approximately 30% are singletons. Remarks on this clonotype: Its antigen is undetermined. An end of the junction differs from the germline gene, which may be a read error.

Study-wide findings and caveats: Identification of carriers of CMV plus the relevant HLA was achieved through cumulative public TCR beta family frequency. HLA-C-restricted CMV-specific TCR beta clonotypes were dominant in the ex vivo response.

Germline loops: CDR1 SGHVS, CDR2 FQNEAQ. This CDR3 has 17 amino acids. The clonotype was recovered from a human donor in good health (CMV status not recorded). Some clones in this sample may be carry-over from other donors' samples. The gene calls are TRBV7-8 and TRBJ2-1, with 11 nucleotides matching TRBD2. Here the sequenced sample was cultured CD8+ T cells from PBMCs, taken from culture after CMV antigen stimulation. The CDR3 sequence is CVSTESSGGVSYNEQFF. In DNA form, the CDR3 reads TGTGTCAGCACCGAAAGTAGCGGGGGGGTCTCCTACAATGAGCAGTTCTTC. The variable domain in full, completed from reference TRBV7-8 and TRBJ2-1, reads GAGVSQSPRYKVAKRGQDVALRCDPISGHVSLFWYQQALGQGPEFLTYFQNEAQLDKSGLPSDRFFAERPEGSVSTLKIQRTQQEDSAVYLCVSTESSGGVSYNEQFFGPGTRLTVL.